Shown below are 18 T cell receptor beta chains from a single sample sequenced in a study of cytomegalovirus exposure and HLA in healthy donors. The table came from immunoSEQ multiplex PCR; TCRdb's copy has only in-frame clones and leaves some out. The table records approximately 270,000 clones, roughly 87% of them present only once. The sample consisted of PBMCs. The receptors come from a man aged 18 to 30 in good health and CMV-seropositive.

The chain recombines TRBV7-8 with TRBJ1-2; D might be TRBD1 (6 bases). The V and J ends lost 5 bases and 6 bases respectively, with 19 bases between them. The CDR3 extends over 15 amino acids. Germline CDR1 and CDR2: SGHVS and FQNEAQ. The chain's CDR3 is CASSPGAQGLHGYTF. The CDR3 DNA reads TGTGCCAGCAGCCCCGGGGCCCAGGGGCTTCATGGCTACACCTTC. Drawing the rest from reference TRBV7-8 and TRBJ1-2, the complete variable domain is GAGVSQSPRYKVAKRGQDVALRCDPISGHVSLFWYQQALGQGPEFLTYFQNEAQLDKSGLPSDRFFAERPEGSVSTLKIQRTQQEDSAVYLCASSPGAQGLHGYTFGSGTRLTVV.

This clone was seen just once. The chain links TRBV4-1 to TRBJ2-5; possibly TRBD1 for D (6 bases). CDR3 length equals 15 residues. CDR1 and CDR2 from the germline V gene are MGHRA and YSYEKL. V gave up 4 bases and J gave up 0 bases, with 12 bases separating them. The CDR3 loop is CASSLDRTYQETQYF. In DNA, the CDR3 is TGCGCCAGCAGCCTCGACAGGACGTACCAAGAGACCCAGTACTTC.

This clone was seen many times. The CDR3 reads CATSPSPTGGYEQYF. CDR3 nucleotides: TGTGCCACCTCACCGAGCCCCACAGGGGGCTACGAGCAGTACTTC. The chain is built from TRBV19 and TRBJ2-7, with 8 bases fitting TRBD1. Germline lookup yields CDR1 LNHDA and CDR2 SQIVND (reference sequence). The V gene end was trimmed by 10 bases and the J gene end by 3 bases; junction bases not matched to a gene: 14. The CDR3 spans 15 residues. Complete variable domain (other parts from reference TRBV19 and TRBJ2-7): DGGITQSPKYLFRKEGQNVTLSCEQNLNHDAMYWYRQDPGQGLRLIYYSQIVNDFQKGDIAEGYSVSREKKESFPLTVTSAQKNPTAFYLCATSPSPTGGYEQYFGPGTRLTVT.

The DNA of the CDR3 is TGCGCCAGCAGCCAAGAGGGAAACACCATATATTTT. This sequence encodes CASSQEGNTIYF. This sequence joins TRBV4-1 and TRBJ1-3; D is unclear. This CDR3 is built from 12 residues. V was clipped by 0 bases and J by 4 bases, with 1 base between them. Germline loops: CDR1 MGHRA, CDR2 YSYEKL.

The rearrangement joins TRBV10-3 to TRBJ2-2; weak D call: TRBD2 (6 bases). Germline-derived CDR1 and CDR2 are ENHRY and SYGVKD. CDR3 size: 14 residues. V shed 6 bases and J shed 3 bases, with 11 bases lying between them. CDR3 in amino acids: CAIRNSGDTGELFF. In nucleotides, the CDR3 is TGTGCCATCAGGAATAGCGGTGACACCGGGGAGCTGTTTTTT.

V and J are TRBV19 and TRBJ1-5; 7 nucleotides line up with TRBD1. Germline V gene data show CDR1 as LNHDA and CDR2 as SQIVND (reference sequence). The length of the CDR3 is 13 residues. J lost 2 bases, V lost 9 bases, and 4 bases had no gene match. DNA for the CDR3: TGTGCCAGCGGACAGGTCGGCAATCAGCCCCAGCATTTT. Protein product: CASGQVGNQPQHF.

V gene TRBV6-1 combines with J gene TRBJ1-4; TRBD1 matches at 7 bases. The germline V gene has CDR1 MNHNS and CDR2 SASEGT. The CDR3 has 13 residues. J lost 6 bases, V lost 8 bases, and 6 bases had no gene match. CDR3 bases: TGTGCCAGCTCCGGGACAGTCGATGAAAAACTGTTTTTT. Protein sequence: CASSGTVDEKLFF.

The chain links TRBV27 to TRBJ2-1; 7 nucleotides align to TRBD2. With V trimmed by 6 bases and J by 0 bases, 5 bases remained unmatched. The CDR3 runs to 15 residues. The germline V gene has CDR1 MNHEY and CDR2 SMNVEV (reference sequence). In DNA form, the CDR3 reads TGTGCCAGCAGGATTAGCGGGTTCTCCTACAATGAGCAGTTCTTC. Protein product: CASRISGFSYNEQFF.

The chain is built from TRBV9 and TRBJ2-1; 8 nucleotides agree with TRBD2. This CDR3 has 15 amino acids. CDR1 is SGDLS, CDR2 YYNGEE, per germline. V was pared by 0 bases and J by 4 bases, with 3 bases of the junction left unmatched. CDR3 coding DNA: TGTGCCAGCAGCGTAGATTTAGCGGGGTACAATGAGCAGTTCTTC. Translated, it gives CASSVDLAGYNEQFF.

The rearrangement links TRBV15 to TRBJ2-7; D gene uncertain. There are 14 residues in the CDR3. The V gene lost 2 bases and the J gene lost 2 bases, with 10 bases spanning the gap. In germline, CDR1 is LNHNV, CDR2 YYDKDF (reference sequence). The DNA for the CDR3 is TGTGCCACCAGCAGATCCCAAGCAGCCTACGAGCAGTACTTC. Translated, it gives CATSRSQAAYEQYF.

In this sample, this clone turned up once. The CDR3 protein is CASSEGDSEDEADTQYF. As DNA, the CDR3 is TGTGCCAGCAGTGAAGGCGATTCGGAGGACGAGGCAGATACGCAGTATTTT. The rearrangement joins TRBV2 to TRBJ2-3; tentative D call: TRBD2 (5 bases). Germline values: CDR1 SNHLY, CDR2 FYNNEI. V dropped 1 base and J dropped 4 bases, with 18 bases sitting between them. The CDR3 sequence is 17 residues long. Looking up the rest from reference TRBV2 and TRBJ2-3 gives the full variable domain: EPEVTQTPSHQVTQMGQEVILRCVPISNHLYFYWYRQILGQKVEFLVSFYNNEISEKSEIFDDQFSVERPDGSNFTLKIRSTKLEDSAMYFCASSEGDSEDEADTQYFGPGTRLTVL.

The chain joins TRBV15 to TRBJ2-6, with 8 bases that match TRBD2. The germline gives CDR1 LNHNV, CDR2 YYDKDF (reference sequence). The CDR3 extends over 15 amino acids. The trim removed 5 bases at V and 2 bases at J, leaving 2 bases unmatched. CDR3: CATSGTRTGANVLTF. The DNA of the CDR3 is TGTGCCACCAGCGGGACTAGGACTGGGGCCAACGTCCTGACTTTC.

This sequence joins TRBV30 and TRBJ1-4, with TRBD1 identical over 7 bases. The germline V gene encodes CDR1 GTSNPN and CDR2 SVGIG (reference sequence). Trimming cost V 0 bases and J 7 bases; bases outside gene matches: 5. The CDR3 runs 14 residues. CDR3 residues: CAWSVQGGREKLFF. The CDR3 coding sequence is TGTGCCTGGAGTGTTCAGGGGGGCCGTGAAAAACTGTTTTTT.

DNA of the CDR3: TGTGCCAGCAGAGGGTGGGTGCAAGAGACCCAGTACTTC. Amino acid sequence: CASRGWVQETQYF. This chain joins TRBV28 and TRBJ2-5; D call uncertain. The V and J ends lost 6 bases and 2 bases respectively, with 10 bases between them. CDR3 length equals 13 residues. Germline V lookup: CDR1 MDHEN, CDR2 SYDVKM.

The gene calls are TRBV2 and TRBJ2-1; no reliable D call. The germline V gene encodes CDR1 SNHLY and CDR2 FYNNEI. V lost 6 bases, J lost 4 bases, and 22 bases lay in between. This CDR3 spans 17 amino acids. CDR3 bases: TGTGCCAGCAGGAACTTGCTGGCGGAGCTAATATACAATGAGCAGTTCTTC. Residues: CASRNLLAELIYNEQFF.

This rearrangement joins TRBV30 to TRBJ2-2; 12 bases are a match to TRBD2. Germline V gene sequence: CDR1 GTSNPN, CDR2 SVGIG (reference sequence). This CDR3 is 19 amino acids long. V was clipped by 3 bases and J by 0 bases; unmatched bases: 11. The CDR3 loop is CAWRGRSRLAGANTGELFF. The CDR3 region has the DNA TGTGCCTGGAGAGGGAGGTCTCGACTAGCGGGGGCGAACACCGGGGAGCTGTTTTTT.

The rearrangement joins TRBV4-3 to TRBJ1-1, with TRBD1 as a possible D gene (5 bases). The CDR3 runs 15 residues. CDR1 LGHNA and CDR2 YSLEER come from the germline V gene. Between the trimmed V and J ends, which lost 1 base and 5 bases, there was a span of 14 bases. The CDR3 nucleotides read TGCGCCAGCAGCCAAGTTGACAGCCGTTCGACTGAAGCTTTCTTT. Translation: CASSQVDSRSTEAFF.

The chain employs TRBV11-1 and TRBJ2-7; 8 nucleotides match TRBD1. The CDR3 covers 14 residues. CDR1 is SGHAT, CDR2 FQDESV, per germline (reference sequence). Unmatched junction bases numbered 1, after V lost 1 base and J lost 2 bases. CDR3 sequence reads: CASSLEQGAYEQYF. In DNA form, the CDR3 reads TGTGCCAGCAGCTTAGAACAGGGGGCCTACGAGCAGTACTTC.